The 14 T cell receptor beta chains in this list originate from one sample, sequenced in a study of shared clonotypes between healthy human individuals. Method: immunoSEQ multiplex PCR; TCRdb's copy keeps in-frame clones and lacks some. The sample has about 2,500,000 clones, around 94% seen once; the top ten hold more than 0.12%. The sequenced sample consisted of naive CD4+ T cells sorted from blood. Subset specified: CD45RA+ positively selected. The receptors were sampled from a man aged 18 to 30 in good health.

This chain joins TRBV4-1 and TRBJ2-1; D gene uncertain. Trimming stripped 1 base from V and 1 base from J, with 11 bases between. The CDR3 runs to 16 residues. The germline V gene encodes CDR1 MGHRA and CDR2 YSYEKL. The CDR3 sequence: CASSQVPRVSYNEQFF. DNA for the CDR3: TGCGCCAGCAGCCAAGTTCCCAGAGTATCCTACAATGAGCAGTTCTTC.

Concerning this clone: Different DNA sequences within this sample yield the same CDR3. The V gene is TRBV20-1, the J gene TRBJ2-3; D possibly corresponds to TRBD1 (6 bases). Trimming shortened V by 5 bases and J by 6 bases, and 9 bases separated the two germline ends. This CDR3 has 11 amino acids. CDR1 and CDR2 (germline): DFQATT, SNEGSKA (reference sequence). CDR3 sequence (DNA): TGCAGTGCTCAGAGGGGGGATACGCAGTATTTT. As protein: CSAQRGDTQYF.

The chain combines TRBV6-1 with TRBJ2-7; possibly TRBD1 for D (7 bases). The CDR3 length is 16 residues. Germline CDR1 is MNHNS and CDR2 is SASEGT. Trimming took off 3 bases at V and 3 bases at J, with 18 bases between the two ends. This chain's CDR3 is CASSDIRQGGHYEQYF. The DNA of the CDR3 is TGTGCCAGCAGTGACATCAGGCAGGGGGGTCACTACGAGCAGTACTTC.

A note on this clone: The same CDR3 can be traced to other DNA sequences in this sample. The genes are TRBV7-2 and TRBJ2-7; 9 bases agree with TRBD2. The CDR3 consists of 15 residues. In germline, CDR1 is SGHTA, CDR2 FQGNSA. The ends lost 5 bases at V and 2 bases at J; junction bases unmatched: 7. The CDR3 region has the DNA TGTGCCAGCAGCCCGGGGCTAGCGGGAACCTACGAGCAGTACTTC. Its protein is CASSPGLAGTYEQYF.

The gene calls are TRBV15 and TRBJ1-3, with D uncertain. The length of the CDR3 is 16 residues. Trimming stripped 0 bases from V and 2 bases from J, with 11 bases between. Germline-derived CDR1 and CDR2 are LNHNV and YYDKDF (reference sequence). CDR3: CATSRDMVGAGNTIYF. In DNA, the CDR3 is TGTGCCACCAGCAGAGATATGGTCGGGGCTGGAAACACCATATATTTT. The full variable domain, in which reference TRBV15 and TRBJ1-3 provide the parts outside the CDR3, is DAMVIQNPRYQVTQFGKPVTLSCSQTLNHNVMYWYQQKSSQAPKLLFHYYDKDFNNEADTPDNFQSRRPNTSFCFLDIRSPGLGDTAMYLCATSRDMVGAGNTIYFGEGSWLTVV.

The chain combines TRBV7-3 with TRBJ1-1, with D unresolved. The CDR3 sequence is 14 residues long. V was cut by 2 bases and J by 0 bases, with 7 bases left in between. Germline V gene data show CDR1 as SGHTA and CDR2 as FQGTGA. In nucleotides, the CDR3 is TGTGCCAGCAGCTTATCGAGATTGAACACTGAAGCTTTCTTT. Amino acids: CASSLSRLNTEAFF.

The genes are TRBV9 and TRBJ2-6; possible D gene TRBD1, 6 bases. The CDR3 runs 17 residues. V shed 3 bases and J shed 0 bases, with 13 bases lying between them. Germline CDR1 is SGDLS and CDR2 is YYNGEE. CDR3 in DNA: TGTGCCAGCAGCGCTCTAGGGGGAGCCTCTGGGGCCAACGTCCTGACTTTC. Its protein product is CASSALGGASGANVLTF.

The V and J genes are TRBV25-1 and TRBJ1-1; D is undetermined. The V end lost 1 base, the J end lost 4 bases, and 13 bases lay between the germline ends. This CDR3 spans 15 amino acids. CDR1 is MGHDK, CDR2 SYGVNS, per germline. The CDR3 sequence is CASSEFGEVSTEAFF. CDR3 coding DNA: TGTGCCAGCAGTGAATTTGGGGAGGTCTCCACTGAAGCTTTCTTT. The entire variable domain, with the rest obtained from reference TRBV25-1 and TRBJ1-1, is as follows: EADIYQTPRYLVIGTGKKITLECSQTMGHDKMYWYQQDPGMELHLIHYSYGVNSTEKGDLSSESTVSRIRTEHFPLTLESARPSHTSQYLCASSEFGEVSTEAFFGQGTRLTVV.

The J gene is TRBJ1-2, the V gene TRBV5-1; 10 bases are a match to TRBD1. The CDR3 length is 17 residues. Germline-derived CDR1 and CDR2 are SGHRS and YFSETQ. Trimming cost V 6 bases and J 3 bases; bases outside gene matches: 14. The CDR3 here is CASTPAPRQGADYGYTF. As DNA, the CDR3 is TGCGCCAGCACCCCCGCCCCAAGACAGGGGGCTGACTATGGCTACACCTTC.

The chain employs TRBV2 and TRBJ1-6, with no clear D. Germline V gene lookup returns CDR1 SNHLY and CDR2 FYNNEI. V was clipped by 4 bases and J by 8 bases, with 12 bases between them. This CDR3 is built from 14 residues. The CDR3 DNA follows: TGTGCCAGCAGTGTTACCCCCTTGGATTCACCCCTCCACTTT. Its protein product is CASSVTPLDSPLHF.

The chain combines TRBV7-2 with TRBJ1-6; tentative D call: TRBD1 (6 bases). The CDR3 has 15 amino acids. The germline CDR1 and CDR2 sequences are SGHTA and FQGNSA. V dropped 3 bases and J dropped 8 bases, with 14 bases sitting between them. CDR3 region: CASSFLTSGDSPLHF. The CDR3 DNA follows: TGTGCCAGCAGCTTTCTTACGTCAGGGGATTCACCCCTCCACTTT.

This clone was picked up one time. The rearrangement uses TRBV18 and TRBJ1-2; 9 bases fit TRBD1. V lost 6 bases to trimming and J lost 0 bases; unmatched junction nucleotides: 14. Germline V lookup: CDR1 KGHSH, CDR2 LQKENI. The CDR3 contains 18 residues. The CDR3 nucleotides read TGTGCCAGCTCCCGTTTGGGGGACAGGGTTTCAGCTAACTATGGCTACACCTTC. Translation gives CASSRLGDRVSANYGYTF.

This CDR3 is CASGLVFKEGGLKGNEQFF. The CDR3 nucleotides are TGTGCTAGTGGTTTGGTGTTTAAAGAGGGGGGGCTGAAGGGCAATGAGCAGTTCTTC. V is TRBV12-5 and J is TRBJ2-1, with D tentatively TRBD2 (7 bases). Looked up from germline, CDR1 is LGHNT and CDR2 is FRNRAP. Deletions cut 0 bases from V and 6 bases from J, with 24 bases between. This CDR3 region has 19 residues.

The rearrangement uses TRBV28 and TRBJ2-7, with a possible D match to TRBD1 (6 bases). Deletions cut 6 bases from V and 2 bases from J, with 11 bases between. The CDR3 extends over 13 amino acids. The germline CDR1 and CDR2 sequences are MDHEN and SYDVKM. This CDR3 is CASRPQGPYEQYF. DNA of the CDR3: TGTGCCAGCAGACCCCAGGGGCCCTACGAGCAGTACTTC.